The TCR beta chain described here comes from a study of cytomegalovirus exposure and HLA in healthy donors. Across the study: HLA-typed donors were the source of around 87 million unique TCRs, which an early data release held.

The CDR3 is made up of 14 amino acids. Trimming at V came to 1 base and at J to 8 bases, leaving 4 bases not matched to a gene. In germline, CDR1 is MGHRA, CDR2 YSYEKL. In the case of this clone: Its cognate antigen is unknown.

PCR employed 60 Vbeta and 13 Jbeta primers. Assay: immunoSEQ multiplex PCR; the TCRdb copy retains only in-frame clones and omits some. The table has some 150,000 clones, roughly 84% seen once. Among the donors, all were healthy bone marrow donors. Study observations and caveats: The study listed around 150 cytomegalovirus-associated TCR beta chains. Among the most significant clusters, several appeared linked to common viral pathogens in a later analysis.

Sequencing was carried out using PBMCs. The origin of this receptor is a boy under 10 years old in good health and CMV-seronegative. The rearrangement uses TRBV4-1 and TRBJ2-2, with TRBD1 matching over 7 bases. The CDR3 DNA is TGCGCCAGCAGCCAAGGACAGGGCCCTGGGGAGCTGTTTTTT. Translated: CASSQGQGPGELFF.